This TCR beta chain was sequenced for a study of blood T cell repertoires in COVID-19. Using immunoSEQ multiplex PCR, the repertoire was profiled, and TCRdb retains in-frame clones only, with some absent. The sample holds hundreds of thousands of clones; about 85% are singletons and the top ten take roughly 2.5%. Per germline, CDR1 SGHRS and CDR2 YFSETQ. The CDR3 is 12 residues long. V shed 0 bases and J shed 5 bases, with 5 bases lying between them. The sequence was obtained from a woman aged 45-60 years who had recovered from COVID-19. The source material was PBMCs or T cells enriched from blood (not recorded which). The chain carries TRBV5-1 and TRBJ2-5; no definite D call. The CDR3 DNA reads TGCGCCAGCAGCTTGGTATCCGAGACCCAGTACTTC. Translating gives CASSLVSETQYF.